The rows below give T cell receptor beta chains drawn from one sample of a study of blood T cell repertoires in COVID-19. Here immunoSEQ multiplex PCR was the method, and the copy in TCRdb shows in-frame clones only, minus some. The sample includes roughly 60,000 clones, roughly 83% of them seen just once. The sample taken for sequencing was peripheral blood. Source of these receptors: a man aged 30 to 45 with COVID-19, enrolled during active disease. Both conserved end residues are part of each CDR3. The D gene is left open where the match is weak. Only part of the rows carry a size: once, few, many, or a class if the clone is expanded.

TRBV5-1,TRBD1,NA,TRBJ1-1,TGCGCCAGCAGCTTGGGTTGGACAGGGATGAACACTGAAGCTTTCTTT,CASSLGWTGMNTEAFF
TRBV28,NA,NA,TRBJ1-1,TGTGCCACCAGGACGGGAATGAACACTGAAGCTTTCTTT,CATRTGMNTEAFF
TRBV28,NA,few,TRBJ1-5,TGTGCCAGCACCGAACAGGGCAATCAGCCCCAGCATTTT,CASTEQGNQPQHF
TRBV3-1/TRBV3-2,NA,NA,TRBJ1-2,TGTGCCAGCAGCCATCCAAGCGGGGGCTATGGCTACACCTTC,CASSHPSGGYGYTF
TRBV7-2,TRBD2,NA,TRBJ2-7,TGTGCCAGCAGCTTAACTCTAGCGGGAGGGCCTGGGGAGCAGTACTTC,CASSLTLAGGPGEQYF
TRBV11-2,NA,NA,TRBJ1-5,TGTGCCAGCAGCTTTGGACAGTATAGCAATCAGCCCCAGCATTTT,CASSFGQYSNQPQHF
TRBV29-1,TRBD1,NA,TRBJ2-5,TGCAGCGTTGGCAGGGGGCGCCCCAGGGAGACCCAGTACTTC,CSVGRGRPRETQYF
TRBV11-2,NA,NA,TRBJ1-6,TGTGCCAGCAGCCAATTTGGCGGGTCACCCCTCCACTTT,CASSQFGGSPLHF
TRBV5-6,TRBD2,NA,TRBJ2-5,TGTGCCAGCAGCTTGAGGACTAGCGGAGGGGGAGAGACCCAGTACTTC,CASSLRTSGGGETQYF
TRBV27,TRBD1,NA,TRBJ1-5,TGTGCCAGCAGTCCCGACAGGGTCAATCAGCCCCAGCATTTT,CASSPDRVNQPQHF
TRBV11-1,NA,NA,TRBJ2-1,TGTGCCAGCAGCTCACAGGGAATCTGCAATGAGCAGTTCTTC,CASSSQGICNEQFF
TRBV7-7,TRBD2,once,TRBJ2-7,TGTGCTAGCAGCCAAGCTAGCGGGAACTACGAGCAGTACTTC,CASSQASGNYEQYF
TRBV2,TRBD2,NA,TRBJ2-3,TGTGCCAGCAGCCTCCAGAAGCGGGAGATGGATACGCAGTATTTT,CASSLQKREMDTQYF
TRBV5-1,TRBD2,NA,TRBJ2-7,TGCGCCAGCAGCTCCGCCCGGGGTTGGCGGGAGGGCAACGAGCAGTACTTC,CASSSARGWREGNEQYF
TRBV19,TRBD1,NA,TRBJ1-1,TGTGCCAGTACAGGGGGGACGTGGAACACTGAAGCTTTCTTT,CASTGGTWNTEAFF
TRBV5-1,TRBD1,NA,TRBJ2-2,TGCGCCAGCAGCCCCGGACAGGGGGATACCGGGGAGCTGTTTTTT,CASSPGQGDTGELFF
TRBV9,NA,NA,TRBJ2-7,TGTGCCAGCAGCGTGGGCCTGGGCTCCTACGAGCAGTACTTC,CASSVGLGSYEQYF
TRBV19,NA,NA,TRBJ2-7,TGTGCCAGTAGTATAGGGGCAGGGTCTCGGGAGCAGTACTTC,CASSIGAGSREQYF
TRBV27,TRBD2,NA,TRBJ2-1,TGTGCCAGCAGTCCCAAAGCGGGAGTCGTACCTGAGCAGTTCTTC,CASSPKAGVVPEQFF
TRBV5-1,TRBD1,NA,TRBJ2-7,TGCGCCAGCAGCTCCGGGACAGGGGCATTGGCCTACGAGCAGTACTTC,CASSSGTGALAYEQYF
TRBV7-9,NA,NA,TRBJ2-1,TGTGCCAGCATAGTGCCCCTTTACAATGAGCAGTTCTTC,CASIVPLYNEQFF
TRBV25-1,TRBD1,NA,TRBJ1-2,TGTGCCAGCAGTGCCCAGACAGGGAGAGGCTACACCTTC,CASSAQTGRGYTF
TRBV3-1/TRBV3-2,TRBD2,NA,TRBJ2-1,TGTGCCAGCAGCCAAACCGGGACTAGCGTCTACAATGAGCAGTTCTTC,CASSQTGTSVYNEQFF
TRBV27,NA,NA,TRBJ1-1,TGTGCCAGCAGTTTAAGGGGGGGACCTGAAGCTTTCTTT,CASSLRGGPEAFF
TRBV12-3/TRBV12-4,NA,once,TRBJ1-1,TGTGCCAGCAGAAGTTCAGGGAACACTGAAGCTTTCTTT,CASRSSGNTEAFF
TRBV11-2,TRBD1,few,TRBJ2-7,TGTGCCAGCAGTCGTGAAGGACAGGGGACCGAGCAGTACTTC,CASSREGQGTEQYF
TRBV15,TRBD1,few,TRBJ2-7,TGTGCCACCAGCAGAAAGACAGGGGGAGGTAACGAGCAGTACTTC,CATSRKTGGGNEQYF
TRBV6-1,TRBD1,NA,TRBJ2-5,TGTGCCAGCAGTGATAGCGACAGGGAGGAGACCCAGTACTTC,CASSDSDREETQYF
TRBV13,TRBD2,NA,TRBJ2-3,TGTGCCAGCAGCTTGATAGCGGGAGGCACAGATACGCAGTATTTT,CASSLIAGGTDTQYF
TRBV30,TRBD2,NA,TRBJ2-3,TGTGCCTGGACCAAAAGCGGGACGGGCACAGATACGCAGTATTTT,CAWTKSGTGTDTQYF
TRBV5-4,TRBD2,once,TRBJ2-5,TGTGCCAGCAGCCGAACGGGACTAGTGGTTGGAGAGACCCAGTACTTC,CASSRTGLVVGETQYF
TRBV30,NA,few,TRBJ2-7,TGTGCCTGGACCACCGGGGTAAGCCCCTACGAGCAGTACTTC,CAWTTGVSPYEQYF
TRBV7-3,NA,NA,TRBJ2-7,TGTGCCAGCAGCTTACCCGTTTATACTAGGTCCGCACCCTACGAGCAGTACTTC,CASSLPVYTRSAPYEQYF
TRBV3-1/TRBV3-2,NA,NA,TRBJ2-1,TGTGCCAGCAGCCAAGCCAACCACTTACAGGGCCATGAGCAGTTCTTC,CASSQANHLQGHEQFF
TRBV9,NA,NA,TRBJ2-7,TGTGCCAGCAGCGTAGAGCCTACAGGGCCCGGGGCCTACGAGCAGTACTTC,CASSVEPTGPGAYEQYF
TRBV9,TRBD1,NA,TRBJ2-6,TGTGCCAGCAGCGCCGGACAGGGGGCGGCTGGGGCCAACGTCCTGACTTTC,CASSAGQGAAGANVLTF
TRBV30,TRBD1,NA,TRBJ2-1,TGTGCCTGGGATACCACAGGGGGGTCCTACAATGAGCAGTTCTTC,CAWDTTGGSYNEQFF